This T cell receptor beta chain was documented in a study of T cells in Graves' hyperthyroidism and ophthalmopathy (dated by TCRdb to between 2019 and 2020). With respect to the entire study: Peripheral blood samples were taken at initial diagnosis, before any treatment was given. To identify TCR V-J signatures that set the groups apart, the researchers used a discovery cohort of 100 patients, made up of roughly 40 with Graves' ophthalmopathy and some 56 with stable Graves' hyperthyroidism. Prospective prediction of ophthalmopathy was tested in an independent validation cohort consisting of 18 to 20 hyperthyroidism patients and around 16 patients who later progressed to ophthalmopathy. The 95 to 100 discovery patients were randomly split 7:3 into training and test sets. In roughly six Graves' hyperthyroidism patients, the study also compared T-cell repertoires from thyroid tissue with T-cell repertoires from blood. Following sampling, methimazole starting at 30 mg daily was given to hyperthyroidism patients, and high-dose intravenous methylprednisolone was given to ophthalmopathy patients. The paper describes TCR Vbeta CDR3 sequencing of 120 to 150 peripheral blood samples, made up of under 50 ophthalmopathy patients, some 76 hyperthyroidism patients and 17 progressor patients.

The TCR beta CDR3 regions were amplified from RNA transcripts. The first round of RT-PCR for the TCR CDR3 was performed with the HTBI primer set and the Qiagen OneStep RT-PCR kit. The libraries were constructed in a second round of multiplex PCR and then size-selected and purified. The libraries were sequenced on an Illumina HiSeq2000 using paired-end 100 bp reads. As for the original processing: SOAPnuke was used to process the raw data, with reads discarded if the reads contained adapters or uncalled bases, had a mean Phred below 15, or lacked an exact constant-primer or identifier match. COPE v1.2.5 was used to merge the high-quality paired reads, and each unique nucleotide sequence was defined as a clonotype. MiTCR v1.1 was used to align the clonotypes against IMGT TRBV, TRBD and TRBJ reference segments. The analysis included only V-J combinations with a frequency above 0.0001, which together covered 98% to 99.2% of the repertoires. The TCS score was defined as F50 (clonal expansion) divided by E x V (chaos), with BLOSUM62-based TCRdist calculated between CDR3 peptides within each V-J. Welch's t-statistics and random forest reduced 500 to 650 V-J features to 13, which were used in a naive Bayes classifier (R e1071). TCRdb ran its own pipeline on the public reads, namely fastp trimming at Q25 and MiXCR clone calling, and kept in-frame beta chains. Rows matching on CDR3 protein sequence are summarized as one entry with the most common DNA and genes. The V and J calls, along with clone size, are taken from TCRdb and not from the paper's own processing. Here the sample has some 620,000 distinct CDR3 sequences; about a sixth occur a single time. The ten largest clones represent less than 4.5% of the sample.

This clonotype was detected ten times or more. Which antigen it targets is not known. No per-base quality is available; no much larger clone lies one base away. Stable Graves' hyperthyroidism was defined as the absence of progression to ophthalmopathy over 18 months of follow-up. Hyperthyroidism patients were aged 18 to 65 years and newly diagnosed, with disease duration of less than 2 months. Patients with uncontrolled infections, other autoimmune diseases, pregnancy or lactation were excluded. Diagnoses relied on clinical symptoms, serum thyroxine and TRAb, thyroid ultrasound and orbital computed tomography. PBMCs were isolated from more than 9 ml of fresh peripheral blood by Ficoll-Paque density gradient centrifugation. Total RNA was extracted with Trizol reagent, and quality was checked on an Agilent 2100 Bioanalyzer. General findings and caveats noted by the study authors: Most expanded thyroid clonotypes (frequency above 0.001) were also detected in blood, suggesting blood repertoires may reflect thyroid immune responses. In validation, the model predicted progression to ophthalmopathy a median of 6.5 months before onset, with 70% to 71% sensitivity and nearly 75% specificity. No statistical method was used to fix the sample size in advance, and group allocation was not hidden from the investigators. A model built on a 13 V-J signature distinguished ophthalmopathy from stable hyperthyroidism, reaching around 87% sensitivity and around 81% specificity in cross-validation and 80%/75% in testing.

The specimen was blood. The receptor was isolated from a woman between 25 and 40 years old with Graves' hyperthyroidism.

The nucleotide sequence is TGTGCCAGCAGGGACAGGGGGGAGACCCAGTACTTC. Its protein is CASRDRGETQYF. The V and J segments used are TRBV2 and TRBJ2-5, and 10 junction bases match TRBD1. From the cysteine up to the phenylalanine, the CDR3 has a length of 12 residues. Of the read, only the CDR3 DNA is kept; its 36 bases are in frame from base 1. Based on the germline V gene, the CDR1 and CDR2 sequences are SNHLY and FYNNEI. Ends trimmed: V by 6 bases, J by 5 bases; bases unmatched to a gene: 0.